This T cell receptor (beta chain) was obtained from a study of OX40 agonist ivuxolimab in advanced cancers. Broadly, across the study: The costimulatory receptor OX40 (CD134) was targeted by ivuxolimab, a fully human IgG2 agonistic monoclonal antibody. A male proportion of almost 85% and a mean age of approximately 62 years, ranging from roughly 23 to 79, were recorded for the dose-escalation cohort. The monotherapy dose-escalation portion (N = 52 patients) of the phase I ivuxolimab trial is reported in the paper. Patients were allowed to have had prior anti-PD-1, anti-PD-L1 or anti-CTLA-4 therapy, and roughly two fifths of the dose-escalation patients had been treated with checkpoint inhibitors. Intravenous ivuxolimab was administered to patients every 2 weeks at six dose levels: 0.01, 0.1, 0.3, 1.5, 3 and 10 mg/kg. Of the approximately 54 patients in dose escalation, about 20 had hepatocellular carcinoma, around 15 had melanoma, 9 had renal cell carcinoma and 9 had head and neck cancer. Partial responses occurred in three dose-escalation patients: two with cutaneous melanoma and one with hepatocellular carcinoma. The point of sequencing TCRbeta in the periphery was to test whether ivuxolimab changed TCR sequence diversity and drove clonal T-cell expansion. What the work shows at the level of the full study, not this receptor alone: The antigen specificity of the clonally expanded peripheral T cells was not determined. At doses of 0.1 to 3.0 mg/kg, clonal expansion of both CD4+ and CD8+ T cells in blood was seen between baseline and week 6. In partial responders in the 0.1-3.0 mg/kg groups, normalized peripheral clonal expansion was found to be among the lowest, especially among CD8+ T cells. After ivuxolimab, more expanded clones were found on average in CD8+ T cells than in CD4+ T cells. Low levels of normalized T-cell clonal expansion were also seen in some patients who did not respond.

As for this clone: What antigen it recognizes has not been identified. No clone much larger than this one lies a single base away; base qualities are absent.

Patients with a history of autoimmune disease or receiving systemic immunosuppression were excluded from the trial. Peripheral blood for TCR sequencing was collected from all dose cohorts at baseline, on cycle 4 day 1, and on cycle 7 day 1. Samples came from an open-label, multicenter, first-in-human phase I dose-escalation trial of ivuxolimab. Adults with locally advanced or metastatic head and neck squamous cell, hepatocellular, melanoma or renal cell carcinoma were enrolled in the trial. Before TCR sequencing, CD4+ T cells and CD8+ T cells were sorted from peripheral blood as separate populations. For sequencing of the TCRbeta CDR3 region, genomic DNA was extracted from the sorted cells. The immunoSEQ Assay was used for sequencing of TCRbeta CDR3 regions. TCRdb limited this immuneACCESS table to in-frame rearrangements with V and J called. A share of clones is missing; checked studies link under half to unresolved V genes, and the rest is unexplained. Here the sample has roughly 77,000 clones; 85% to 95% occur a single time. 8% to 13% of the sample belongs to the ten largest clones.

Sequencing was performed on CD4+ or CD8+ T cells sorted from blood, taken in a trial of the OX40 agonist ivuxolimab. The origin of this receptor is an adult with an advanced solid tumor such as melanoma, head and neck, liver or kidney cancer.

The CDR3 reads as follows: CASGRGTEQFF. The bases are TGTGCTAGTGGGAGGGGGACTGAGCAGTTCTTC. The V and J genes are TRBV12-5 and TRBJ2-1, and perhaps TRBD1 as D gene, on 6 matching bases. Reading from cysteine to phenylalanine, the CDR3 counts 11 amino acids. Only CDR3 DNA remains: 33 bases, in frame from the first base. CDR1 and CDR2 (LGHNT, FRNRAP) derive from the germline V gene. Trimming takes 6 bases from V and 9 bases from J, and the germline ends sit 9 bases apart.